A single sample is the source of the 20 T cell receptor beta chains below, sequenced in a study of T cell responses to AZD1222 COVID-19 vaccine. Data came from immunoSEQ multiplex PCR; TCRdb stores just in-frame clones and leaves some out. The sample includes about 130,000 clones, around 90% of them seen just once. The sample was peripheral blood, taken on day 0 of AZD1222 vaccination. Source of these receptors: an adult in good health.

This chain joins TRBV10-3 and TRBJ1-2, with 7 bases matching TRBD1. Losses at the gene ends were 4 bases for V and 5 bases for J; bases not matched to a gene: 7. Germline-derived CDR1 and CDR2 are ENHRY and SYGVKD. This CDR3 is built from 14 residues. CDR3 coding DNA: TGTGCCATCAGTGGAGGACAGGAGAGATATGGCTACACCTTC. It translates to CAISGGQERYGYTF.

This chain connects TRBV6-6 to TRBJ2-7, with D tentatively TRBD2 (5 bases). Germline loops: CDR1 MNHNY, CDR2 SVGAGI (reference sequence). This CDR3 is 13 amino acids long. V shed 8 bases and J shed 0 bases, with 11 bases lying between them. The CDR3 sequence: CASEGLSSYEQYF. The CDR3 nucleotides read TGTGCCAGCGAGGGCCTAAGCTCCTACGAGCAGTACTTC.

The CDR3 DNA reads TGTGCCAGCAGTTACACGGGAGAGGATGGCTACACCTTC. This encodes CASSYTGEDGYTF. The genes are TRBV6-6 and TRBJ1-2; D not certain. The V and J ends lost 2 bases and 6 bases respectively, with 10 bases between them. CDR3 length equals 13 residues. Looked up from germline, CDR1 is MNHNY and CDR2 is SVGAGI (reference sequence).

The rearrangement uses TRBV2 and TRBJ1-5; tentative D call: TRBD1 (5 bases). The V and J ends lost 6 bases and 6 bases respectively, with 12 bases between them. The length of the CDR3 is 13 residues. The germline V gene encodes CDR1 SNHLY and CDR2 FYNNEI. The CDR3 DNA sequence: TGTGCCAGCAGAGACACACAGGCTCAGCCCCAGCATTTT. Translation gives CASRDTQAQPQHF.

This chain connects TRBV5-6 to TRBJ1-3; D gene uncertain. The CDR3 is 12 amino acids. Germline CDR1 is SGHDT and CDR2 is YYEEEE. V was shortened by 1 base and J by 4 bases, with 3 bases between the two germline ends. CDR3 sequence: CASSLSGNTIYF. CDR3 nucleotides: TGTGCCAGCAGCTTGTCAGGAAACACCATATATTTT. The whole variable domain, filled in from reference TRBV5-6 and TRBJ1-3, reads DAGVTQSPTHLIKTRGQQVTLRCSPKSGHDTVSWYQQALGQGPQFIFQYYEEEERQRGNFPDRFSGHQFPNYSSELNVNALLLGDSALYLCASSLSGNTIYFGEGSWLTVV.

J is TRBJ2-7 and V is TRBV28; 9 bases are a match to TRBD1. CDR3 length: 14 amino acids. Trimming at V came to 3 bases and at J to 3 bases, leaving 3 bases not matched to a gene. The germline V gene has CDR1 MDHEN and CDR2 SYDVKM. For the CDR3, the DNA is TGTGCCAGCAGTTTGGGGGACAGGGTCTACGAGCAGTACTTC. The encoded protein is CASSLGDRVYEQYF.

The chain carries TRBV11-2 and TRBJ1-3; D uncertain. The CDR3 loop spans 15 amino acids. Germline CDR1 reads SGHAT; CDR2 reads FQNNGV. V was trimmed by 3 bases and J by 4 bases, leaving 13 bases between them. The CDR3 reads CASSFAGGRGNTIYF. CDR3 coding DNA: TGTGCCAGCAGCTTCGCGGGCGGCCGGGGAAACACCATATATTTT.

The sample holds a few counts of this clone. The rearrangement joins TRBV6-5 to TRBJ1-5; D remains ambiguous. Germline V gives CDR1 MNHEY, CDR2 SVGAGI. The CDR3 is 13 amino acids. V shed 2 bases and J shed 7 bases, with 9 bases lying between them. CDR3 sequence (DNA): TGTGCCAGCAGTTACGGTGGGAAGCAGCCCCAGCATTTT. It translates to CASSYGGKQPQHF.

V and J are TRBV5-1 and TRBJ2-5, with TRBD1 matching over 7 bases. Germline V gene data show CDR1 as SGHRS and CDR2 as YFSETQ. The CDR3 extends over 13 amino acids. Trimming removed 5 bases from V and 4 bases from J; junction bases left unmatched: 5. CDR3 region: CASREGAGETQYF. CDR3 coding DNA: TGCGCCAGCAGAGAGGGGGCAGGAGAGACCCAGTACTTC.

V and J are TRBV11-2 and TRBJ1-2; D is undetermined. The CDR3 has 13 residues. V lost 1 base, J lost 2 bases, and 5 bases lay in between. Germline CDR1 SGHAT, CDR2 FQNNGV. CDR3 sequence reads: CASSLGPNYGYTF. In DNA, the CDR3 is TGTGCCAGCAGCTTAGGACCCAACTATGGCTACACCTTC.

This clone was picked up a small number of times. This chain joins TRBV4-3 and TRBJ1-1; TRBD1 aligns across 7 bases. This CDR3 region has 16 residues. V lost 0 bases, J lost 2 bases, and 6 bases stayed unmatched. Germline V gene lookup returns CDR1 LGHNA and CDR2 YSLEER. CDR3 bases: TGCGCCAGCAGCCAAGATAGGACAGGACGAAACACTGAAGCTTTCTTT. Residues: CASSQDRTGRNTEAFF.

The table lists this clone with a count of one. The V call is TRBV9, the J call TRBJ2-3, with 10 bases identical to TRBD2. V lost 0 bases and J lost 2; bases outside the gene matches: 3. This CDR3 contains 16 residues. CDR1 is SGDLS and CDR2 is YYNGEE in the germline V gene. DNA of the CDR3: TGTGCCAGCAGCGTAGAAGCGGGAGGGGTCACAGATACGCAGTATTTT. Residues: CASSVEAGGVTDTQYF.

V usage is TRBV7-9 and J usage is TRBJ1-2, with D uncertain. The CDR3 runs to 13 residues. V lost 3 bases and J lost 9, with 14 bases in between. Germline assignment: CDR1 SEHNR and CDR2 FQNEAQ (reference sequence). The CDR3 coding sequence is TGTGCCAGCAGCTTTTTTTTTCCCCCGCGCTACACCTTC. This codes for CASSFFFPPRYTF.

V and J are TRBV30 and TRBJ1-1, with 8 bases aligning to TRBD1. The CDR3 runs to 13 residues. Germline values: CDR1 GTSNPN, CDR2 SVGIG (reference sequence). The V gene end was trimmed by 2 bases and the J gene end by 9 bases; junction bases not matched to a gene: 8. CDR3: CAWSFTGGRKAFF. The CDR3 DNA reads as TGTGCCTGGAGTTTTACAGGGGGAAGAAAAGCTTTCTTT.

The chain combines TRBV10-3 with TRBJ1-2, with a weak D call TRBD1 (6 bases). Trimming pared 5 bases from V and 8 bases from J, leaving 12 bases between. This CDR3 contains 12 residues. CDR1 and CDR2 from the germline V gene are ENHRY and SYGVKD. CDR3 DNA: TGTGCCATCAGTCCAGGGGTAGGGGGCTACACCTTC. Amino acids: CAISPGVGGYTF.

The gene calls are TRBV3-1 (or the pseudogene TRBV3-2) and TRBJ1-5; D gene uncertain. The germline V gene encodes CDR1 LGHDT and CDR2 YNNKEL (reference sequence). The CDR3 contains 15 residues. The V gene lost 1 base and the J gene lost 0 bases, with 7 bases spanning the gap. CDR3 amino acids: CASSQGSSSNQPQHF. In nucleotides, the CDR3 is TGTGCCAGCAGCCAAGGCAGTAGTAGCAATCAGCCCCAGCATTTT.

The sample holds one count of this clone. This rearrangement joins TRBV5-1 to TRBJ2-1; D is uncertain. This CDR3 spans 15 amino acids. CDR1 is SGHRS and CDR2 is YFSETQ in the germline V gene. The V end lost 4 bases, the J end lost 5 bases, and 16 bases lay between the germline ends. This chain's CDR3 is CASSPPGLSNNEQFF. DNA of the CDR3: TGCGCCAGCAGCCCGCCCGGGCTAAGTAACAATGAGCAGTTCTTC.

The chain has TRBV4-1 and TRBJ2-1, with 9 positions matching TRBD1. Unmatched junction bases numbered 16, after V lost 2 bases and J lost 8 bases. The germline V gene has CDR1 MGHRA and CDR2 YSYEKL. This CDR3 spans 18 amino acids. CDR3 in amino acids: CASSQPPLRDRERDEQFF. The CDR3 DNA follows: TGCGCCAGCAGCCAACCCCCTCTGAGGGACAGGGAGAGAGATGAGCAGTTCTTC.

Concerning this clone itself: Additional DNA sequences in this sample encode the identical CDR3. The rearrangement joins TRBV10-1 to TRBJ1-2, with D maybe TRBD1 (6 bases). Trimming left V 3 bases short and J 3 bases short, with 8 bases between. Germline V gene lookup returns CDR1 WNHNN and CDR2 SYGVQD (reference sequence). The CDR3 is made up of 13 amino acids. The CDR3 sequence: CASSDYRDYGYTF. The CDR3 DNA reads as TGCGCCAGCAGTGATTACAGGGACTATGGCTACACCTTC.

J is TRBJ2-7 and V is TRBV5-6, with 7 bases identical to TRBD1. V lost 2 bases to trimming and J lost 0 bases; unmatched junction nucleotides: 5. Germline CDR1 SGHDT, CDR2 YYEEEE. This CDR3 is 15 amino acids long. This CDR3 reads CASSLAGGFSYEQYF. For the CDR3, the DNA is TGTGCCAGCAGCTTAGCAGGGGGTTTCTCCTACGAGCAGTACTTC.